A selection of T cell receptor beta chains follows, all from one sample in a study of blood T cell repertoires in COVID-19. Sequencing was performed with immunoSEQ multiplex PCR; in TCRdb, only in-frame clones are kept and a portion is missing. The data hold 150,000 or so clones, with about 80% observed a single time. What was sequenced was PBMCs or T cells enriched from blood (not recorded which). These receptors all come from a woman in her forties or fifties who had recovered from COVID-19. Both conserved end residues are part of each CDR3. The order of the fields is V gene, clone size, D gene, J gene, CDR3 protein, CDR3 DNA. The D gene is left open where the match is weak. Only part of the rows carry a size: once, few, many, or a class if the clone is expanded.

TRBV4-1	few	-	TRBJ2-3	CASSLPGGDTQYF	TGCGCCAGCAGCCTCCCCGGGGGAGATACGCAGTATTTT
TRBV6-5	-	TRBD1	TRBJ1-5	CASSRTGDSNQPQHF	TGTGCCAGCAGTCGGACAGGGGATAGCAATCAGCCCCAGCATTTT
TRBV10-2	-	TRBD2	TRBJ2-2	CASTGLAGVGTGELFF	TGCGCCAGCACCGGACTAGCGGGAGTCGGAACCGGGGAGCTGTTTTTT
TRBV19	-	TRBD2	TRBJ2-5	CASSIASGGPKETQYF	TGTGCCAGTAGTATCGCTAGCGGGGGACCAAAAGAGACCCAGTACTTC
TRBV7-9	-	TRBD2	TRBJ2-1	CASSHSGRGLSYNEQFF	TGTGCCAGCAGCCATAGCGGGAGGGGTCTCTCCTACAATGAGCAGTTCTTC
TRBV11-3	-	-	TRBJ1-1	CASSRRGGTEAFF	TGTGCCAGCAGCCGCCGGGGTGGAACTGAAGCTTTCTTT
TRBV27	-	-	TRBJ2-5	CASSLSNRVSISETQYF	TGTGCCAGCAGTTTATCCAACAGGGTTTCTATATCGGAGACCCAGTACTTC
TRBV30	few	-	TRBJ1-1	CAWTASWDTEAFF	TGTGCCTGGACAGCGAGCTGGGACACTGAAGCTTTCTTT
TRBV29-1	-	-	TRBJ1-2	CSVEAGGREGYTF	TGCAGCGTTGAGGCCGGGGGAAGAGAGGGCTACACCTTC
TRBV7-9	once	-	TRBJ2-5	CASSRRQHPQETQYF	TGTGCCAGCAGTCGTAGACAGCATCCTCAAGAGACCCAGTACTTC
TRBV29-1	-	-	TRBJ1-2	CSVQLGQGVYGYTF	TGCAGCGTGCAACTGGGGCAGGGTGTCTATGGCTACACCTTC
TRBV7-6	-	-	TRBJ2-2	CASSLAAGIGELFF	TGTGCCAGCAGCTTAGCGGCGGGGATCGGGGAGCTGTTTTTT
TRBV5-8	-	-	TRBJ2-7	CASSLIGTTYEQYF	TGTGCCAGCAGCTTGATCGGGACAACCTACGAGCAGTACTTC
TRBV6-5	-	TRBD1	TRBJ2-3	CASSSGTGGADTQYF	TGTGCCAGCAGTTCCGGGACAGGGGGAGCAGATACGCAGTATTTT
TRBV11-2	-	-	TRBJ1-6	CASSLEEGPASPLHF	TGTGCCAGCAGCTTAGAGGAGGGGCCAGCCTCACCCCTCCACTTT
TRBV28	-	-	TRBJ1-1	CASRPRGLGTEAFF	TGTGCCAGCAGACCGCGGGGGCTGGGCACTGAAGCTTTCTTT
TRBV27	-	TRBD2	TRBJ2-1	CASSSLTLRLAGEYNEQFF	TGTGCCAGCAGTTCACTTACCCTGAGACTAGCGGGAGAATACAATGAGCAGTTCTTC
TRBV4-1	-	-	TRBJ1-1	CASSQDLVTEAFF	TGCGCCAGCAGCCAAGACCTAGTTACTGAAGCTTTCTTT
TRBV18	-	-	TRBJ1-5	CASSQGRNQPQHF	TGTGCCAGCTCACAGGGGCGCAATCAGCCCCAGCATTTT
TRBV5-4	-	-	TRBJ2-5	CASSSRLGRETQYF	TGTGCCAGCAGCTCCCGACTAGGGCGGGAGACCCAGTACTTC
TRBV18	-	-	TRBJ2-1	CASSPPTRNEQFF	TGTGCCAGCTCACCACCTACGAGAAATGAGCAGTTCTTC
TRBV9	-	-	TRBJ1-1	CASSVRRENTEAFF	TGTGCCAGCAGCGTACGCAGGGAGAACACTGAAGCTTTCTTT
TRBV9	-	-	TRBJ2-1	CASSVGGLELDEQFF	TGTGCCAGCAGCGTAGGCGGACTGGAGTTGGATGAGCAGTTCTTC
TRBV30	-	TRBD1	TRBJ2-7	CAWSIGQGLYEQYF	TGTGCCTGGAGTATTGGACAGGGCCTCTACGAGCAGTACTTC
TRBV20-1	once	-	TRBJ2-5	CSASGGEAQETQYF	TGCAGTGCTAGTGGAGGGGAGGCCCAAGAGACCCAGTACTTC
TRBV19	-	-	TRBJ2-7	CASSPEISSYEQYF	TGTGCCAGTAGTCCCGAAATCAGCTCCTACGAGCAGTACTTC
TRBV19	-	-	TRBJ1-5	CASSIREGRVSNQPQHF	TGTGCCAGTAGTATAAGGGAGGGGAGAGTTAGCAATCAGCCCCAGCATTTT
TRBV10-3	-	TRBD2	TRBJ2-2	CAISLRSGGAPTGELFF	TGTGCCATCAGCCTCCGTAGCGGGGGGGCCCCCACCGGGGAGCTGTTTTTT
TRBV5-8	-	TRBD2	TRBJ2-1	CASSLASGGPDNEQFF	TGTGCCAGCAGCTTGGCGTCGGGAGGGCCCGACAATGAGCAGTTCTTC
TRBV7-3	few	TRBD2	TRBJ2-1	CASSFSGRAIGNEQFF	TGTGCCAGCAGCTTTAGCGGGAGGGCAATAGGGAATGAGCAGTTCTTC
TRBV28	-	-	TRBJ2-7	CASSPVWTAAYEQYF	TGTGCCAGCAGCCCCGTTTGGACAGCTGCCTACGAGCAGTACTTC